Each of the 24 T cell receptor beta chains below was sequenced from the same sample in a study of blood T cell repertoires in COVID-19. Assay: immunoSEQ multiplex PCR; the TCRdb copy retains only in-frame clones and omits some. Here the sample spans about 270,000 clones, about 89% being singletons. The specimen was PBMCs or T cells enriched from blood (not recorded which). The origin of the receptors is a young woman who had recovered from COVID-19.

The V and J genes are TRBV19 and TRBJ2-7, with a possible D match to TRBD1 (6 bases). CDR1 LNHDA and CDR2 SQIVND come from the germline V gene (reference sequence). This CDR3 is 11 amino acids long. The V and J ends lost 6 bases and 4 bases respectively, with 7 bases between them. This CDR3 reads CASRDRYEQYF. The CDR3 nucleotides read TGTGCCAGTAGGGACAGATACGAGCAGTACTTC. The whole variable domain, filled in from reference TRBV19 and TRBJ2-7, reads DGGITQSPKYLFRKEGQNVTLSCEQNLNHDAMYWYRQDPGQGLRLIYYSQIVNDFQKGDIAEGYSVSREKKESFPLTVTSAQKNPTAFYLCASRDRYEQYFGPGTRLTVT.

V is TRBV5-6 and J is TRBJ2-3, with D perhaps TRBD1 (5 bases). This CDR3 is built from 14 residues. Per germline, CDR1 SGHDT and CDR2 YYEEEE. V was trimmed by 3 bases and J by 0 bases, leaving 8 bases between them. The CDR3 DNA is TGTGCCAGCAGCTCGACAGTTAGCACAGATACGCAGTATTTT. Its translation is CASSSTVSTDTQYF.

J is TRBJ2-5 and V is TRBV21-1; whether TRBD2, the table's D call, matches the DNA was not checked. TRBV21-1 has pseudogene status. This CDR3 is 17 amino acids long. Here the CDR3 reads CASSKRDQTTAEETQYF. The CDR3 nucleotides read TGTGCCAGCAGCAAAAGGGATCAGACTACGGCCGAAGAGACCCAGTACTTC.

The chain uses TRBV7-2 and TRBJ2-1, with D perhaps matching TRBD2 (7 bases). The V end lost 3 bases, the J end lost 10 bases, and 16 bases lay between the germline ends. CDR1 and CDR2 (germline): SGHTA, FQGNSA. CDR3 size: 14 residues. The CDR3 region is CASSFRGGAHEQFF. The DNA for the CDR3 is TGTGCCAGCAGCTTTAGGGGGGGGGCGCACGAGCAGTTCTTC. The variable domain in full, completed from reference TRBV7-2 and TRBJ2-1, reads GAGVSQSPSNKVTEKGKDVELRCDPISGHTALYWYRQSLGQGLEFLIYFQGNSAPDKSGLPSDRFSAERTGGSVSTLTIQRTQQEDSAVYLCASSFRGGAHEQFFGPGTRLTVL.

The V call is TRBV27, the J call TRBJ1-5; D call uncertain. In germline, CDR1 is MNHEY, CDR2 SMNVEV (reference sequence). The CDR3 loop spans 15 amino acids. The V end lost 2 bases, the J end lost 0 bases, and 8 bases lay between the germline ends. In DNA form, the CDR3 reads TGTGCCAGCAGTTTAAACAGTTATAGCAATCAGCCCCAGCATTTT. It yields the protein CASSLNSYSNQPQHF.

The chain recombines TRBV4-1 with TRBJ2-5; TRBD2 agrees at 8 bases. Trimming took 5 bases from V and 2 from J; bases not matched to a gene: 13. Germline V lookup: CDR1 MGHRA, CDR2 YSYEKL. CDR3 length: 17 amino acids. The CDR3 protein is CASSTPRSLADQETQYF. The DNA of the CDR3 is TGCGCCAGCAGCACTCCTAGGTCACTAGCGGATCAAGAGACCCAGTACTTC.

This rearrangement joins TRBV5-1 to TRBJ2-7, with a tentative D call TRBD2 (5 bases). Trimming cost V 3 bases and J 2 bases, with 21 bases left between them. Germline V lookup: CDR1 SGHRS, CDR2 YFSETQ. The CDR3 runs to 17 residues. The CDR3 nucleotides are TGCGCCAGCAGCTCTTCCGGGCGCGCTAGCAGTCCCTACGAGCAGTACTTC. Protein sequence: CASSSSGRASSPYEQYF.

V gene TRBV4-1 combines with J gene TRBJ1-2; D ambiguous. V dropped 0 bases and J dropped 0 bases, with 5 bases sitting between them. Germline V gene lookup returns CDR1 MGHRA and CDR2 YSYEKL. The CDR3 runs 14 residues. The CDR3 region has the DNA TGCGCCAGCAGCCAAGAACAGACTAACTATGGCTACACCTTC. Its translation: CASSQEQTNYGYTF.

This clone showed up just once. The chain has TRBV5-6 and TRBJ2-7; 7 bases are shared with TRBD1. Germline V lookup: CDR1 SGHDT, CDR2 YYEEEE. The CDR3 totals 14 residues. After removal of 4 bases from V and 3 bases from J, the junction contained 7 bases not matched to a gene. CDR3 region: CASSRTHRGYEQYF. The CDR3 bases are TGTGCCAGCAGCCGGACCCACAGGGGCTACGAGCAGTACTTC. Combining the CDR3 with reference TRBV5-6 and TRBJ2-7 gives the whole variable domain DAGVTQSPTHLIKTRGQQVTLRCSPKSGHDTVSWYQQALGQGPQFIFQYYEEEERQRGNFPDRFSGHQFPNYSSELNVNALLLGDSALYLCASSRTHRGYEQYFGPGTRLTVT.

This clone was recorded a few times. The chain carries TRBV7-2 and TRBJ1-6; D is undetermined. Germline V CDR1 and CDR2: SGHTA, FQGNSA. CDR3 length: 17 amino acids. The V end was cut by 0 bases, the J end by 6 bases, with 15 bases between. The CDR3 DNA is TGTGCCAGCAGCTTAGCTCCGGGTGGAACGGGTAATTCACCCCTCCACTTT. Protein: CASSLAPGGTGNSPLHF. The variable domain in full, with the rest retrieved from reference TRBV7-2 and TRBJ1-6, is GAGVSQSPSNKVTEKGKDVELRCDPISGHTALYWYRQSLGQGLEFLIYFQGNSAPDKSGLPSDRFSAERTGGSVSTLTIQRTQQEDSAVYLCASSLAPGGTGNSPLHFGNGTRLTVT.

This clone showed up just once. The chain couples TRBV9 to TRBJ2-5, with 14 bases identical to TRBD2. Losses at the gene ends were 4 bases for V and 5 bases for J; bases not matched to a gene: 7. This CDR3 contains 16 residues. Germline V gene sequence: CDR1 SGDLS, CDR2 YYNGEE. CDR3 loop: CASSKGTSGGGETQYF. In nucleotides, the CDR3 is TGTGCCAGCAGCAAGGGGACTAGCGGGGGAGGGGAGACCCAGTACTTC.

The CDR3 region has the DNA TGTGCCAGCAGTGAAGGGGGCAGCGTGAACACTGAAGCTTTCTTT. This translates into CASSEGGSVNTEAFF. V and J are TRBV6-1 and TRBJ1-1, with D tentatively TRBD1 (5 bases). From germline, CDR1 is MNHNS and CDR2 SASEGT. Trimming stripped 1 base from V and 0 bases from J, with 9 bases between. There are 15 residues in the CDR3.

This rearrangement joins TRBV7-2 to TRBJ1-2; no clear D gene. The CDR3 runs 14 residues. Between the trimmed V and J ends, which lost 0 bases and 4 bases, there was a span of 9 bases. CDR1 is SGHTA, CDR2 FQGNSA, per germline. The CDR3 sequence is CASSLARGSYGYTF. In nucleotides, the CDR3 is TGTGCCAGCAGCTTAGCGCGGGGAAGCTATGGCTACACCTTC.

As concerns this clone: This same CDR3 is encoded by further DNA sequences in the sample. The chain joins TRBV28 to TRBJ1-1; D perhaps matches TRBD1 (5 bases). The V gene lost 2 bases and the J gene lost 4 bases, with 11 bases spanning the gap. Germline CDR1 MDHEN, CDR2 SYDVKM. CDR3 length: 14 residues. The CDR3 nucleotides read TGTGCCAGCAGTTTAAGTCAGGGTTCCACTGAAGCTTTCTTT. Its protein is CASSLSQGSTEAFF.

The chain employs TRBV10-3 and TRBJ1-5; D may be TRBD1 (6 bases). This CDR3 spans 17 amino acids. Germline V lookup: CDR1 ENHRY, CDR2 SYGVKD. Trimming left V 3 bases short and J 3 bases short, with 18 bases between. CDR3 coding DNA: TGTGCCATCAGTGAAGATGGCCGCCACAGGGCCAATCAGCCCCAGCATTTT. Translating gives CAISEDGRHRANQPQHF.

The V and J genes are TRBV7-9 and TRBJ2-5; D is possibly TRBD1 (6 bases). CDR1 and CDR2 from the germline V gene are SEHNR and FQNEAQ (reference sequence). V was shortened by 5 bases and J by 6 bases, with 16 bases between the two germline ends. The CDR3 covers 14 residues. The CDR3 DNA is TGTGCCAGCAGCCGCCCCCCAGGGGAAAAGACCCAGTACTTC. Its protein is CASSRPPGEKTQYF.

The CDR3 is CSASREEKLFF. CDR3 sequence (DNA): TGCAGTGCTAGCCGCGAGGAAAAACTGTTTTTT. The chain combines TRBV20-1 with TRBJ1-4, with D hard to call. Between the trimmed V and J ends, which lost 3 bases and 8 bases, there was a span of 7 bases. Looked up from germline, CDR1 is DFQATT and CDR2 is SNEGSKA (reference sequence). The CDR3 is made up of 11 amino acids.

In this sample, this clone turned up once. V usage is TRBV18 and J usage is TRBJ2-1; TRBD1 matches at 11 bases. The CDR3 spans 16 residues. The V and J ends lost 3 bases and 3 bases, in that order; junction bases with no gene match: 4. Per germline, CDR1 KGHSH and CDR2 LQKENI. The CDR3 spells CASSPWDRGDYNEQFF. CDR3 in DNA: TGTGCCAGCTCACCCTGGGACAGGGGGGACTACAATGAGCAGTTCTTC.

The rearrangement joins TRBV19 to TRBJ1-5; TRBD1 agrees at 7 bases. J gave up 2 bases and V 4 bases, and 8 bases lay outside the gene matches. Germline CDR1 LNHDA, CDR2 SQIVND (reference sequence). This CDR3 spans 16 amino acids. The CDR3 loop is CASSTTLDRGNQPQHF. The CDR3 region has the DNA TGTGCCAGTAGTACTACTCTCGACAGGGGCAATCAGCCCCAGCATTTT. The variable domain in full, with the rest retrieved from reference TRBV19 and TRBJ1-5, is DGGITQSPKYLFRKEGQNVTLSCEQNLNHDAMYWYRQDPGQGLRLIYYSQIVNDFQKGDIAEGYSVSREKKESFPLTVTSAQKNPTAFYLCASSTTLDRGNQPQHFGDGTRLSIL.

Here the CDR3 reads CASTPAAQYF. The DNA for the CDR3 is TGTGCCAGCACCCCCGCGGCGCAGTACTTC. This chain joins TRBV28 and TRBJ2-7; D uncertain. Germline V gene sequence: CDR1 MDHEN, CDR2 SYDVKM. This CDR3 spans 10 amino acids. Trimming stripped 7 bases from V and 9 bases from J, with 10 bases between. Looking up the rest from reference TRBV28 and TRBJ2-7 gives the full variable domain: DVKVTQSSRYLVKRTGEKVFLECVQDMDHENMFWYRQDPGLGLRLIYFSYDVKMKEKGDIPEGYSVSREKKERFSLILESASTNQTSMYLCASTPAAQYFGPGTRLTVT.

CDR3 residues: CASSLLETGRSYEQYF. The DNA of the CDR3 is TGTGCCAGCAGTTTATTGGAGACAGGGCGCTCCTACGAGCAGTACTTC. J is TRBJ2-7 and V is TRBV27; TRBD1 matches at 7 bases. From germline, CDR1 is MNHEY and CDR2 SMNVEV (reference sequence). Losses at the gene ends were 1 base for V and 0 bases for J; bases not matched to a gene: 6. The CDR3 contains 16 residues.

The V gene is TRBV18, the J gene TRBJ1-2, with TRBD1 identical over 9 bases. With V trimmed by 5 bases and J by 5 bases, 9 bases remained unmatched. This CDR3 is built from 15 residues. Per the germline V gene, CDR1 is KGHSH and CDR2 is LQKENI. CDR3 protein: CASSETGQGRYGYTF. The CDR3 nucleotides are TGTGCCAGCTCAGAGACTGGACAGGGGCGATATGGCTACACCTTC.

The chain joins TRBV5-1 to TRBJ1-2; 9 bases fit TRBD1. Germline V CDR1 and CDR2: SGHRS, YFSETQ. V lost 4 bases and J lost 4; bases outside the gene matches: 14. The CDR3 is 17 amino acids. CDR3 sequence reads: CASSRWTGEDGGYGYTF. The CDR3 coding sequence is TGCGCCAGCAGCCGCTGGACAGGGGAAGACGGGGGCTATGGCTACACCTTC. Full variable domain (outside the CDR3, taken from reference TRBV5-1 and TRBJ1-2): KAGVTQTPRYLIKTRGQQVTLSCSPISGHRSVSWYQQTPGQGLQFLFEYFSETQRNKGNFPGRFSGRQFSNSRSEMNVSTLELGDSALYLCASSRWTGEDGGYGYTFGSGTRLTVV.

This clone was recorded once. The CDR3 DNA follows: TGTGCCAGTAGCTCCCGGGACAGGGGGAACACCGGGGAGCTGTTTTTT. Its translation: CASSSRDRGNTGELFF. This chain connects TRBV19 to TRBJ2-2; 10 positions match TRBD1. After removal of 6 bases from V and 1 base from J, the junction contained 5 bases not matched to a gene. CDR3 size: 16 residues. The V gene's germline CDR1 is LNHDA and CDR2 SQIVND (reference sequence).